This entry features one T cell receptor (beta chain) sequence. Profiling relied on immunoSEQ multiplex PCR, and the TCRdb table lists in-frame clones only, not all of them. The sample yields about 190,000 clones, 65% to 85% seen once. These data are taken from a study of blood T cell repertoires in COVID-19. For the study at large: COVID-19 samples from acute and convalescent phases originated in the United States, Italy and Spain.

V lost 3 bases, J lost 3 bases, and 8 bases stayed unmatched. The germline gives CDR1 MDHEN, CDR2 SYDVKM. The CDR3 has 16 amino acids. This sequence joins TRBV28 and TRBJ1-3; 7 bases agree with TRBD1. Sequencing used PBMCs or T cells enriched from blood (not recorded which). The TCR sequence derives from a woman aged 25-40 years who had recovered from COVID-19. CDR3 loop: CASSLGTGADGNTIYF. As DNA, the CDR3 is TGTGCCAGCAGTTTGGGAACAGGGGCAGATGGAAACACCATATATTTT. The full variable domain, rest sourced from reference TRBV28 and TRBJ1-3, is DVKVTQSSRYLVKRTGEKVFLECVQDMDHENMFWYRQDPGLGLRLIYFSYDVKMKEKGDIPEGYSVSREKKERFSLILESASTNQTSMYLCASSLGTGADGNTIYFGEGSWLTVV.